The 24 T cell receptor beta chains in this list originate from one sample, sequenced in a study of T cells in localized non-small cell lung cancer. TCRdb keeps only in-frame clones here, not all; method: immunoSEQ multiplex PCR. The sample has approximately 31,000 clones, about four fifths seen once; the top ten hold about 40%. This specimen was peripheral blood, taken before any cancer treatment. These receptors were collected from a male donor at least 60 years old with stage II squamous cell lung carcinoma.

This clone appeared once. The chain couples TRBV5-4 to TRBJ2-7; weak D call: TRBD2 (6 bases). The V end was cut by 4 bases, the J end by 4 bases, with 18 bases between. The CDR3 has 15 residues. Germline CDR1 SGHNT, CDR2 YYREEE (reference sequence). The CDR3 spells CASSPSYGTLYEQYF. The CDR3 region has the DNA TGTGCCAGCAGCCCTTCGTACGGGACTCTTTACGAGCAGTACTTC. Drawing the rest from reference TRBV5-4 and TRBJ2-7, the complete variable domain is ETGVTQSPTHLIKTRGQQVTLRCSSQSGHNTVSWYQQALGQGPQFIFQYYREEENGRGNFPPRFSGLQFPNYSSELNVNALELDDSALYLCASSPSYGTLYEQYFGPGTRLTVT.

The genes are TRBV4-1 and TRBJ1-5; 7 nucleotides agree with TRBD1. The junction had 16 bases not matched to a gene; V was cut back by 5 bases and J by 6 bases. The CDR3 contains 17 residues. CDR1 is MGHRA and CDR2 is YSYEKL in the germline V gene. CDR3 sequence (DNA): TGCGCCAGCAGCACAACAGGGGACCGTGATTTACGTCAGCCCCAGCATTTT. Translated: CASSTTGDRDLRQPQHF.

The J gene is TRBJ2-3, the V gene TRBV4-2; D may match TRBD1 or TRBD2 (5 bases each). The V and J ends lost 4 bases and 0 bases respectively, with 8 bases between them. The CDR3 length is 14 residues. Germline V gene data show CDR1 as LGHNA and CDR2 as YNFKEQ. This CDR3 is CASSRGPSTDTQYF. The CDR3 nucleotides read TGTGCCAGCAGCCGGGGACCAAGCACAGATACGCAGTATTTT.

CDR3 in amino acids: CASSPKRQGAGEKLFF. DNA of the CDR3: TGTGCCAGTAGTCCGAAACGACAGGGGGCAGGAGAAAAACTGTTTTTT. The chain recombines TRBV19 with TRBJ1-4; 10 bases fit TRBD1. V dropped 5 bases and J dropped 8; count of bases not matched to a gene: 11. The CDR3 sequence is 16 residues long. Looked up from germline, CDR1 is LNHDA and CDR2 is SQIVND (reference sequence).

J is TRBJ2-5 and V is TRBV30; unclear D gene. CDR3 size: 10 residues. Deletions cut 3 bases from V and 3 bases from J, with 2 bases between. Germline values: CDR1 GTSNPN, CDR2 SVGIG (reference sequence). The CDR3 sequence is CAWREETQYF. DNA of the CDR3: TGTGCCTGGAGGGAAGAGACCCAGTACTTC.

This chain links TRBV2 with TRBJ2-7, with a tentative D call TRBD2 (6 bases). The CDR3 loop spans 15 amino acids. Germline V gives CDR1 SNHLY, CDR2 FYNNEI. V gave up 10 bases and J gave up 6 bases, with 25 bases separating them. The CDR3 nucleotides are TGTGCCACCCGGGGCGGGGCACGCGGCACCGGCGAGCAGTACTTC. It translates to CATRGGARGTGEQYF.

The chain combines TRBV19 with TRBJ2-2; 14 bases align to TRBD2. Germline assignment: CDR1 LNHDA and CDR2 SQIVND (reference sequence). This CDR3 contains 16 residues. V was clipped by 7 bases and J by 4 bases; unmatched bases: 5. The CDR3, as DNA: TGTGCCAGTAATACTGGGACTAGCGGGGGCACCGGGGAGCTGTTTTTT. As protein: CASNTGTSGGTGELFF.

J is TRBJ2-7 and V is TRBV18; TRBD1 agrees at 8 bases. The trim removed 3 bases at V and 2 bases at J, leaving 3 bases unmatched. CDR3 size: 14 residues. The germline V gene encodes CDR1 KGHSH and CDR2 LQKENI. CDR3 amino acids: CASSPVTGAYEQYF. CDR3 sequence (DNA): TGTGCCAGCTCACCGGTGACAGGGGCCTACGAGCAGTACTTC.

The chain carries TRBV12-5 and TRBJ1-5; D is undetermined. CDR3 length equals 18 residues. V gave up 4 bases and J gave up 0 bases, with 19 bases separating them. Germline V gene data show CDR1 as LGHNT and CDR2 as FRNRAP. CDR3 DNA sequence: TGTGCTAGTGGTTCATGGCAACCGGGAGTGGGTAGCAATCAGCCCCAGCATTTT. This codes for CASGSWQPGVGSNQPQHF. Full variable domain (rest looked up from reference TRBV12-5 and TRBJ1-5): DARVTQTPRHKVTEMGQEVTMRCQPILGHNTVFWYRQTMMQGLELLAYFRNRAPLDDSGMPKDRFSAEMPDATLATLKIQPSEPRDSAVYFCASGSWQPGVGSNQPQHFGDGTRLSIL.

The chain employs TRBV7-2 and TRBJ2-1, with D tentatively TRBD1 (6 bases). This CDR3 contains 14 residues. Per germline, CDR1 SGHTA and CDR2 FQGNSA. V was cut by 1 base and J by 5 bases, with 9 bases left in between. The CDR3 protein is CASSLVSGDNEQFF. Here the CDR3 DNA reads TGTGCCAGCAGCTTAGTCTCAGGGGACAATGAGCAGTTCTTC.

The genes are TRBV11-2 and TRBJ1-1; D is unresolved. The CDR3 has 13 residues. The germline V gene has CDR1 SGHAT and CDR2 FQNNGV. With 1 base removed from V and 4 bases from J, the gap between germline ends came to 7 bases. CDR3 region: CASSLGVGTEAFF. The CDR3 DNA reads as TGTGCCAGCAGCTTAGGCGTGGGCACTGAAGCTTTCTTT.

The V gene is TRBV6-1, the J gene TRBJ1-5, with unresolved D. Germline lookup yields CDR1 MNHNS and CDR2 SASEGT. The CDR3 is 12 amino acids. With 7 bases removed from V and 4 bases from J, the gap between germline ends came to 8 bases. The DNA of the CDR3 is TGTGCCAGCAAGGAATTTAATCAGCCCCAGCATTTT. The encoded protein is CASKEFNQPQHF.

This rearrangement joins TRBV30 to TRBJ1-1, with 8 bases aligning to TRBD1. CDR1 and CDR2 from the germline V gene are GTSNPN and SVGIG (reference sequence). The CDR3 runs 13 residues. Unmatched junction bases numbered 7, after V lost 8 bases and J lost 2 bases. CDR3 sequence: CAGTGTGNTEAFF. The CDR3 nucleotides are TGTGCCGGCACCGGGACAGGAAACACTGAAGCTTTCTTT.

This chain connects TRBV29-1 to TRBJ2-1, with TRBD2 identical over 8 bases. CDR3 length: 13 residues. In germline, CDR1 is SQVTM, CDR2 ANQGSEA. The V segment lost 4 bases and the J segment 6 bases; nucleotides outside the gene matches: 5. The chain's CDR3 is CSVGLALLNEQFF. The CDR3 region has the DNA TGCAGCGTTGGACTAGCGCTCCTCAATGAGCAGTTCTTC.

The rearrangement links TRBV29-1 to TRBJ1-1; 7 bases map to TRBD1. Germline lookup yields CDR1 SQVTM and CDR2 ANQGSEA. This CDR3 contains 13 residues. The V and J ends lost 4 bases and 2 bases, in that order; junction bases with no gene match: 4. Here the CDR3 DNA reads TGCAGCGTTGTCCGGGACAGTAACACTGAAGCTTTCTTT. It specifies CSVVRDSNTEAFF. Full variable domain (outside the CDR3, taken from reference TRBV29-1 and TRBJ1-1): SAVISQKPSRDICQRGTSLTIQCQVDSQVTMMFWYRQQPGQSLTLIATANQGSEATYESGFVIDKFPISRPNLTFSTLTVSNMSPEDSSIYLCSVVRDSNTEAFFGQGTRLTVV.

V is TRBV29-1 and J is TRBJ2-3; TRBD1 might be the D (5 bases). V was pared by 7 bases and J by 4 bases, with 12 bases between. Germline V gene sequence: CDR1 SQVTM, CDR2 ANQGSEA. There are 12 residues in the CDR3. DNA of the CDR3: TGCAGCGCACGGACACCCGCAGATACGCAGTATTTT. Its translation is CSARTPADTQYF.

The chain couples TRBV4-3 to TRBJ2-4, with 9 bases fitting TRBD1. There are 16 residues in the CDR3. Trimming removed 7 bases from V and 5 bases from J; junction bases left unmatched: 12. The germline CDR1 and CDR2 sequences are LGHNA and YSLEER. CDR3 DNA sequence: TGCGCCAGCACCGTAGGAGGACAGGGGAGGGAAAACATTCAGTACTTC. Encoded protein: CASTVGGQGRENIQYF.

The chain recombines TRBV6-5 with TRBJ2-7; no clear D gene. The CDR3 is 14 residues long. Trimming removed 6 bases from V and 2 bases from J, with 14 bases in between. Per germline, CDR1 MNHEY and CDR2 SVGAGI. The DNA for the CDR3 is TGTGCCAGCAGACGTGGGCCCTTACCCTACGAGCAGTACTTC. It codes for CASRRGPLPYEQYF.

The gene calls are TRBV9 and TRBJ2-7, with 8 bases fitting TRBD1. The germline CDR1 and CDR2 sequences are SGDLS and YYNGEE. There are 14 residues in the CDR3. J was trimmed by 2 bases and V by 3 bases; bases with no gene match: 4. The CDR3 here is CASSAGQGTYEQYF. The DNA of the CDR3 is TGTGCCAGCAGCGCAGGACAGGGAACCTACGAGCAGTACTTC. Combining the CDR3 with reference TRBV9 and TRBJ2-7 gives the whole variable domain DSGVTQTPKHLITATGQRVTLRCSPRSGDLSVYWYQQSLDQGLQFLIQYYNGEERAKGNILERFSAQQFPDLHSELNLSSLELGDSALYFCASSAGQGTYEQYFGPGTRLTVT.

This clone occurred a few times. The CDR3 spells CASSEGAGGTTEAFF. Written as DNA, the CDR3 is TGTGCCAGCAGTGAAGGGGCAGGGGGGACCACTGAAGCTTTCTTT. V gene TRBV2 combines with J gene TRBJ1-1; 7 nucleotides match TRBD1. The trim removed 1 base at V and 4 bases at J, leaving 6 bases unmatched. The germline gives CDR1 SNHLY, CDR2 FYNNEI. The CDR3 contains 15 residues.

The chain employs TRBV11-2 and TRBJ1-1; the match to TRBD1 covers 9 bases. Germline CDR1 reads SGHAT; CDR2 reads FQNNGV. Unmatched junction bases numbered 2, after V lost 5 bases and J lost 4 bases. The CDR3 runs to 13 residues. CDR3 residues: CASSQQGATEAFF. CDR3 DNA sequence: TGTGCCAGCAGCCAACAGGGGGCCACTGAAGCTTTCTTT.

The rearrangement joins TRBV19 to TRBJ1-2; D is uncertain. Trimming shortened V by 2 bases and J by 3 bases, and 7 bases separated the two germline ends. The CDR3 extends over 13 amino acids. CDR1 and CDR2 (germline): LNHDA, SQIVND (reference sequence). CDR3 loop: CASSIYIYYGYTF. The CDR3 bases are TGTGCCAGTAGTATATACATCTACTATGGCTACACCTTC.

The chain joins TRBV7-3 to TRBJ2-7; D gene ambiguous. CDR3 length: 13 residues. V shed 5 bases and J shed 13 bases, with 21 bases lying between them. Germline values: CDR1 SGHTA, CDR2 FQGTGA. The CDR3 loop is CASSPTSPPEKYF. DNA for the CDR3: TGTGCCAGCAGCCCAACTTCCCCCCCAGAAAAATACTTC.

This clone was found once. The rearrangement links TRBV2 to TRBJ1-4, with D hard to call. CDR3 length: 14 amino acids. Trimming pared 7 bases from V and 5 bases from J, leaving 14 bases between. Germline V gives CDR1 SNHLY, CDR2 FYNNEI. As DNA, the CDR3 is TGTGCCAGCACCTTCCTGGGCGCAAATGAAAAACTGTTTTTT. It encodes CASTFLGANEKLFF.